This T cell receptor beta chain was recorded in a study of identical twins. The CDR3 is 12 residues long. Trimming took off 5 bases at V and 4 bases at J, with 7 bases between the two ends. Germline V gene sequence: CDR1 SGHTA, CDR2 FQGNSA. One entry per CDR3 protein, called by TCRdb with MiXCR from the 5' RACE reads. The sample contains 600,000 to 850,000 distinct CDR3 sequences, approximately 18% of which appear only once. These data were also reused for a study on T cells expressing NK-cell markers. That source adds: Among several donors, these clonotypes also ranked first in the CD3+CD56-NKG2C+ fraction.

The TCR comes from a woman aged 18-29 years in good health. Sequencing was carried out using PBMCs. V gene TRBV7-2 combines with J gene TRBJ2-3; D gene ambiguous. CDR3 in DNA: TGTGCCAGCAGCGTAAGCGCAGATACGCAGTATTTT. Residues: CASSVSADTQYF.